Shown below are 26 T cell receptor beta chains from a single sample sequenced in a study of cytomegalovirus exposure and HLA in healthy donors (dated by TCRdb to 2017 to 2019). The method behind the library was the immunoSEQ multiplex PCR assay. For the multiplex PCR, a mixture combining 60 forward primers for TCR Vbeta segments and 13 reverse primers for TCR Jbeta segments was used. Sourced from immuneACCESS, this table was stored by TCRdb with only in-frame sequences that have V and J called. A share of the clones is absent; for the studies checked, an unresolved V gene accounts for under half, and the remainder has no known explanation. In all, the sample holds roughly 120,000 clones, and over 60% of those were seen once. Together, the top ten hold around 3.9% of the sample. The source material was PBMCs. These receptors all come from a human donor in good health.

The V gene is TRBV6-1, the J gene TRBJ2-7, with 9 positions matching TRBD1. J was trimmed by 2 bases and V by 4 bases; bases with no gene match: 6. The CDR3 is 15 residues long. Germline values: CDR1 MNHNS, CDR2 SASEGT. The CDR3 protein is CASSAMGTGTYEQYF. The CDR3 DNA reads TGTGCCAGCAGTGCTATGGGGACAGGGACCTACGAGCAGTACTTC.

The chain has TRBV5-8 and TRBJ1-5; D is unresolved. V lost 0 bases to trimming and J lost 0 bases, with 13 bases between them. Germline lookup yields CDR1 SGHTS and CDR2 YDEGEE. This CDR3 contains 17 residues. The CDR3 region is CASSLGGLSVSNQPQHF. CDR3 DNA: TGTGCCAGCAGCTTGGGTGGGCTCTCCGTTAGCAATCAGCCCCAGCATTTT.

This clone showed up just a few times. The rearrangement joins TRBV10-1 to TRBJ2-7; D is uncertain. This CDR3 spans 14 amino acids. CDR1 and CDR2 (germline): WNHNN, SYGVQD (reference sequence). Trimming cost V 2 bases and J 2 bases, with 10 bases left between them. The chain's CDR3 is CASSEGGRPYEQYF. CDR3 bases: TGCGCCAGCAGTGAGGGTGGCCGCCCCTACGAGCAGTACTTC.

The chain is built from TRBV25-1 and TRBJ2-5, with D possibly TRBD1 on 5 matching bases. Looked up from germline, CDR1 is MGHDK and CDR2 is SYGVNS. The CDR3 is 13 residues long. With 8 bases removed from V and 5 bases from J, the gap between germline ends came to 15 bases. CDR3 residues: CASQRGGTETQYF. The CDR3, as DNA: TGTGCCAGCCAAAGGGGTGGAACCGAGACCCAGTACTTC.

This chain connects TRBV19 to TRBJ1-1; D not certain. The V and J ends lost 9 bases and 0 bases respectively, with 11 bases between them. Germline V gene sequence: CDR1 LNHDA, CDR2 SQIVND (reference sequence). The CDR3 contains 13 residues. The CDR3 region has the DNA TGTGCCAGCTGGAGGGCTTTGAACACTGAAGCTTTCTTT. It is translated as CASWRALNTEAFF.

V is TRBV7-8 and J is TRBJ2-7; 14 bases are shared with TRBD2. CDR3 length: 17 residues. Germline assignment: CDR1 SGHVS and CDR2 FQNEAQ. The J segment lost 2 bases and the V segment lost 5 bases, leaving 8 bases of the junction unmatched. This CDR3 reads CASSALRLAGGPYEQYF. The CDR3 region has the DNA TGTGCCAGCAGCGCCCTGAGACTAGCGGGAGGGCCCTACGAGCAGTACTTC.

The V call is TRBV25-1, the J call TRBJ2-1, with D possibly being TRBD1 (6 bases). Germline V gene sequence: CDR1 MGHDK, CDR2 SYGVNS. V was shortened by 10 bases and J by 4 bases, with 29 bases between the two germline ends. This CDR3 has 18 amino acids. The CDR3 DNA sequence: TGTGCCACCCGGGAAGTGGGGCCTAAGGGGGTCAGGTACAATGAGCAGTTCTTC. Translating gives CATREVGPKGVRYNEQFF.

This chain uses TRBV28 with TRBJ1-2, with D maybe TRBD1 (5 bases). Looked up from germline, CDR1 is MDHEN and CDR2 is SYDVKM. Between the trimmed V and J ends, which lost 4 bases and 8 bases, there was a span of 11 bases. The CDR3 length is 12 residues. This CDR3 reads CASSSSGWGYTF. In DNA form, the CDR3 reads TGTGCCAGCAGTTCCTCAGGGTGGGGCTACACCTTC.

The V and J genes are TRBV2 and TRBJ2-3, with TRBD2 matching 9 bases. CDR1 and CDR2 from the germline V gene are SNHLY and FYNNEI. The CDR3 extends over 15 amino acids. Trimming at V came to 4 bases and at J to 3 bases, leaving 5 bases not matched to a gene. The CDR3 protein is CASSGGSGSTDTQYF. For the CDR3, the DNA is TGTGCCAGCAGTGGGGGTAGCGGGAGTACAGATACGCAGTATTTT.

The chain links TRBV9 to TRBJ2-7; D possibly corresponds to TRBD2 (6 bases). V was clipped by 4 bases and J by 3 bases, with 17 bases between them. The CDR3 runs 15 residues. Per the germline V gene, CDR1 is SGDLS and CDR2 is YYNGEE. As DNA, the CDR3 is TGTGCCAGCAGCACCCACGGGGACTCCGGCTACGAGCAGTACTTC. Protein sequence: CASSTHGDSGYEQYF.

This clone was observed a single time. The V call is TRBV29-1, the J call TRBJ2-2; TRBD2 aligns across 7 bases. The germline V gene has CDR1 SQVTM and CDR2 ANQGSEA. CDR3 length equals 13 residues. The V segment lost 7 bases and the J segment 1 base; nucleotides outside the gene matches: 3. The CDR3 loop is CSAGRGNTGELFF. In DNA form, the CDR3 reads TGCAGCGCGGGGAGGGGGAACACCGGGGAGCTGTTTTTT.

The genes are TRBV5-4 and TRBJ2-5; 16 positions match TRBD2. Germline V gives CDR1 SGHNT, CDR2 YYREEE (reference sequence). The CDR3 runs to 17 residues. The ends lost 6 bases at V and 1 base at J; junction bases unmatched: 6. CDR3 nucleotide sequence: TGTGCCAGCACCGGGACTAGCGGGAGGGCCGGCCAAGAGACCCAGTACTTC. Amino acid sequence: CASTGTSGRAGQETQYF.

The chain joins TRBV7-9 to TRBJ2-5; 11 nucleotides align to TRBD2. From germline, CDR1 is SEHNR and CDR2 FQNEAQ (reference sequence). This CDR3 is 19 amino acids long. After removal of 3 bases from V and 5 bases from J, the junction contained 17 bases not matched to a gene. The CDR3 here is CASSFLTSGSFAGAETQYF. CDR3 DNA sequence: TGTGCCAGCAGCTTCCTAACTAGCGGGAGCTTTGCGGGGGCGGAGACCCAGTACTTC.

The chain combines TRBV15 with TRBJ2-7; 10 bases align to TRBD1. V was clipped by 3 bases and J by 0 bases; unmatched bases: 5. Germline V gives CDR1 LNHNV, CDR2 YYDKDF (reference sequence). The CDR3 consists of 16 residues. As DNA, the CDR3 is TGTGCCACCAGCAGCCAGACAGGGGGCCTCTCCTACGAGCAGTACTTC. Amino acid sequence: CATSSQTGGLSYEQYF. Complete variable domain (other parts from reference TRBV15 and TRBJ2-7): DAMVIQNPRYQVTQFGKPVTLSCSQTLNHNVMYWYQQKSSQAPKLLFHYYDKDFNNEADTPDNFQSRRPNTSFCFLDIRSPGLGDTAMYLCATSSQTGGLSYEQYFGPGTRLTVT.

The rearrangement joins TRBV11-3 to TRBJ2-7; D is uncertain. With 2 bases removed from V and 3 bases from J, the gap between germline ends came to 8 bases. This CDR3 comprises 13 residues. Germline CDR1 and CDR2: SGHNT and YENEEA. The CDR3 DNA reads as TGTGCCAGCAGCTTAATCAGGAACTACGAGCAGTACTTC. Protein: CASSLIRNYEQYF.

The V gene is TRBV9, the J gene TRBJ2-3, with a possible D match to TRBD1 (5 bases). V lost 0 bases to trimming and J lost 1 base, with 15 bases between them. The CDR3 contains 17 residues. CDR1 is SGDLS, CDR2 YYNGEE, per germline. The CDR3 nucleotides read TGTGCCAGCAGCGTAGAAAGGGGCACACGTGGCACAGATACGCAGTATTTT. Translating it yields CASSVERGTRGTDTQYF.

The chain joins TRBV28 to TRBJ2-5; possible D gene TRBD1, 6 bases. The DNA end is more similar to TRBJ2-7, so the J call may be wrong. Germline V gene sequence: CDR1 MDHEN, CDR2 SYDVKM. The CDR3 sequence is 14 residues long. DNA of the CDR3: TGTGCCAGCTCTTATTTGACAGGTCCCTACGAGCAGTACTTC. Its protein is CASSYLTGPYEQYF.

The rearrangement uses TRBV7-9 and TRBJ1-2; D unclear. Germline assignment: CDR1 SEHNR and CDR2 FQNEAQ (reference sequence). The V gene lost 5 bases and the J gene lost 2 bases, with 12 bases spanning the gap. The CDR3 runs to 14 residues. The CDR3 sequence: CASSLRGSNYGYTF. CDR3 coding DNA: TGTGCCAGCAGCCTACGAGGGAGCAACTATGGCTACACCTTC. Combining the CDR3 with reference TRBV7-9 and TRBJ1-2 gives the whole variable domain DTGVSQNPRHKITKRGQNVTFRCDPISEHNRLYWYRQTLGQGPEFLTYFQNEAQLEKSRLLSDRFSAERPKGSFSTLEIQRTEQGDSAMYLCASSLRGSNYGYTFGSGTRLTVV.

The chain has TRBV7-3 and TRBJ1-1, with D hard to call. Germline V CDR1 and CDR2: SGHTA, FQGTGA. V shed 0 bases and J shed 4 bases, with 12 bases lying between them. The CDR3 has 15 residues. Here the CDR3 DNA reads TGTGCCAGCAGCTTAACGGCGGCGGGGTTCACTGAAGCTTTCTTT. Its protein is CASSLTAAGFTEAFF. The whole variable domain, filled in from reference TRBV7-3 and TRBJ1-1, reads GAGVSQTPSNKVTEKGKYVELRCDPISGHTALYWYRQSLGQGPEFLIYFQGTGAADDSGLPNDRFFAVRPEGSVSTLKIQRTERGDSAVYLCASSLTAAGFTEAFFGQGTRLTVV.

The chain employs TRBV7-2 and TRBJ1-5, with a weak D call TRBD1 (6 bases). CDR3 size: 17 residues. Germline loops: CDR1 SGHTA, CDR2 FQGNSA. The V and J ends lost 5 bases and 0 bases respectively, with 17 bases between them. The CDR3 spells CASSPGGRSYSNQPQHF. CDR3 in DNA: TGTGCCAGCAGCCCGGGGGGGCGCAGTTATAGCAATCAGCCCCAGCATTTT. Drawing the rest from reference TRBV7-2 and TRBJ1-5, the complete variable domain is GAGVSQSPSNKVTEKGKDVELRCDPISGHTALYWYRQSLGQGLEFLIYFQGNSAPDKSGLPSDRFSAERTGGSVSTLTIQRTQQEDSAVYLCASSPGGRSYSNQPQHFGDGTRLSIL.

This clone was picked up one time. V is TRBV6-5 and J is TRBJ2-3; no clear D gene. Per the germline V gene, CDR1 is MNHEY and CDR2 is SVGAGI. This CDR3 comprises 14 residues. The V end was cut by 6 bases, the J end by 7 bases, with 17 bases between. This chain's CDR3 is CASSPQYPPNTQYF. The CDR3 DNA is TGTGCCAGCAGCCCACAGTACCCGCCCAATACGCAGTATTTT.

The DNA for the CDR3 is TGCGCCAGCAGCTTGGGTGGGAGGGATCACGAGCAGTACTTC. Protein product: CASSLGGRDHEQYF. The chain is built from TRBV5-1 and TRBJ2-7, with TRBD2 matching 7 bases. The CDR3 sequence is 14 residues long. Per the germline V gene, CDR1 is SGHRS and CDR2 is YFSETQ. Trimming cost V 0 bases and J 5 bases; bases outside gene matches: 5.

The V gene is TRBV19, the J gene TRBJ1-2; D remains ambiguous. This CDR3 is 13 amino acids long. The germline V and J ends were trimmed by 4 bases and 5 bases, with 11 bases remaining between them. Per germline, CDR1 LNHDA and CDR2 SQIVND (reference sequence). The CDR3 DNA reads TGTGCCAGTAGTAGTGGGCAGGCTTATGGCTACACCTTC. Its translation is CASSSGQAYGYTF. Full variable domain (missing parts from reference TRBV19 and TRBJ1-2): DGGITQSPKYLFRKEGQNVTLSCEQNLNHDAMYWYRQDPGQGLRLIYYSQIVNDFQKGDIAEGYSVSREKKESFPLTVTSAQKNPTAFYLCASSSGQAYGYTFGSGTRLTVV.

The gene calls are TRBV6-5 and TRBJ2-7; 10 bases match TRBD1. Germline CDR1 MNHEY, CDR2 SVGAGI. This CDR3 is built from 15 residues. Unmatched junction bases numbered 3, after V lost 2 bases and J lost 2 bases. Written as DNA, the CDR3 is TGTGCCAGCAGTTACACGGGACAGGGGACCTACGAGCAGTACTTC. Amino acids: CASSYTGQGTYEQYF.

This clone was seen more than once but under ten times. The chain recombines TRBV5-1 with TRBJ2-1; TRBD2 matches 11 bases. Trimming removed 2 bases from V and 0 bases from J; junction bases left unmatched: 10. Germline CDR1 and CDR2: SGHRS and YFSETQ. This CDR3 is built from 19 residues. CDR3 region: CASSFLSGTSGYSYNEQFF. The CDR3 nucleotides read TGCGCCAGCAGCTTCTTGTCCGGGACTAGCGGTTACTCCTACAATGAGCAGTTCTTC. Variable domain in full (rest from reference TRBV5-1 and TRBJ2-1): KAGVTQTPRYLIKTRGQQVTLSCSPISGHRSVSWYQQTPGQGLQFLFEYFSETQRNKGNFPGRFSGRQFSNSRSEMNVSTLELGDSALYLCASSFLSGTSGYSYNEQFFGPGTRLTVL.

Points on this clone: At one end, the junction sequence differs from germline, possibly due to a read error. V usage is TRBV7-9 and J usage is TRBJ2-7; 9 bases match TRBD1. This CDR3 is 17 amino acids long. Germline loops: CDR1 SEHNR, CDR2 FQNEAQ (reference sequence). The CDR3 nucleotides read TGTTCCAGCAGCTGGGGAACAGGGGGGACAGGGAACTACGAGCAGTACTTC. It codes for CSSSWGTGGTGNYEQYF.